These 7 T cell receptor beta chains share one sample of origin, sequenced in a study of CD8 T cells in ankylosing spondylitis. Each CDR3 protein gets one entry after TCRdb re-called the 5' RACE reads with MiXCR. The data hold 380,000 or so distinct CDR3 sequences, with 20% observed a single time. Sequences were obtained from blood, either unsorted or a sorted T cell fraction (not recorded which). All receptors come from a male donor with ankylosing spondylitis or in good health (not recorded which).

The chain couples TRBV12-3 or TRBV12-4 to TRBJ2-5, with D uncertain. This CDR3 has 15 residues. Trimming removed 2 bases at V and 0 bases at J, with 10 bases between. The CDR3 loop is CASSLLDSHQETQYF. CDR3 sequence (DNA): TGTGCCAGCAGTTTACTAGACTCGCACCAAGAGACCCAGTACTTC.

The chain combines TRBV2 with TRBJ2-1; D not resolved. The CDR3 spans 10 residues. V lost 10 bases and J lost 5, with 6 bases in between. Per germline, CDR1 SNHLY and CDR2 FYNNEI. DNA for the CDR3: TGTGCCACCGTGGACAATGAGCAGTTCTTC. Its translation is CATVDNEQFF.

This clonotype was counted ten times or more. The V gene is TRBV29-1, the J gene TRBJ2-7; TRBD1 aligns across 7 bases. CDR1 is SQVTM, CDR2 ANQGSEA, per germline. The V gene end was trimmed by 1 base and the J gene end by 3 bases; junction bases not matched to a gene: 6. This CDR3 spans 14 amino acids. The CDR3 reads CSVEVGTENYEQYF. The CDR3, as DNA: TGCAGCGTTGAAGTTGGGACAGAGAACTACGAGCAGTACTTC.

This clonotype was seen only a few times. The chain combines TRBV7-9 with TRBJ2-5; D is unresolved. V was pared by 4 bases and J by 2 bases, with 8 bases between. The CDR3 contains 13 residues. Per the germline V gene, CDR1 is SEHNR and CDR2 is FQNEAQ (reference sequence). The CDR3, as DNA: TGTGCCAGCAGCTCAGACCCACAAGAGACCCAGTACTTC. As protein: CASSSDPQETQYF.

This clonotype was counted a few times. This chain uses TRBV15 with TRBJ2-5; D call uncertain. V shed 1 base and J shed 3 bases, with 9 bases lying between them. The V gene's germline CDR1 is LNHNV and CDR2 YYDKDF (reference sequence). CDR3 length: 14 amino acids. The CDR3 region has the DNA TGTGCCACCAGCAGAGGTGGAAGCGAAGAGACCCAGTACTTC. This gives the protein CATSRGGSEETQYF.

The sample holds a few counts of this clonotype. The chain links TRBV10-3 to TRBJ1-2; no clear D gene. Trimming shortened V by 6 bases and J by 8 bases, and 10 bases separated the two germline ends. The CDR3 loop spans 11 amino acids. Germline V gene data show CDR1 as ENHRY and CDR2 as SYGVKD. The CDR3 sequence: CAIRGQRGYTF. CDR3 in DNA: TGTGCCATCAGAGGGCAGAGGGGCTACACCTTC.

The rearrangement links TRBV12-3 or TRBV12-4 to TRBJ2-1; 10 positions match TRBD2. CDR3 length: 16 amino acids. Trimming cost V 6 bases and J 8 bases; bases outside gene matches: 13. This CDR3 reads CASRTLAGLAKDEQFF. DNA of the CDR3: TGTGCCAGCAGGACCCTAGCGGGACTAGCGAAGGATGAGCAGTTCTTC.